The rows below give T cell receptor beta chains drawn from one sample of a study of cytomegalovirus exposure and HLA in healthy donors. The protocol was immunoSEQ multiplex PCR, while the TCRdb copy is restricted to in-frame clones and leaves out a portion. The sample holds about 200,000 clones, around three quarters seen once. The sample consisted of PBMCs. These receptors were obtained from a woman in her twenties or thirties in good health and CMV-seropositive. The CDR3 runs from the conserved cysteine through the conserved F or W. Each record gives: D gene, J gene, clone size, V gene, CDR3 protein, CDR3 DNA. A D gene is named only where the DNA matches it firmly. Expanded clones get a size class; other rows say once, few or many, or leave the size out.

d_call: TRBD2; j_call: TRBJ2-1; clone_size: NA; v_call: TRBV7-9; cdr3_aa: CASSLSFSASGRANEQFF; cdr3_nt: TGTGCCAGCAGCTTGTCTTTCTCGGCTAGCGGGAGGGCCAATGAGCAGTTCTTC
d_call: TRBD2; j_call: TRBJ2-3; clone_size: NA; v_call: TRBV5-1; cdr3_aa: CASSLDPSGRITEGTDTQYF; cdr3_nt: TGCGCCAGCAGCTTGGATCCTAGCGGGAGGATAACCGAGGGCACAGATACGCAGTATTTT
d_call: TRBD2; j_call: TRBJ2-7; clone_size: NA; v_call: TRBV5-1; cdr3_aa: CASSLRLAGVEQYF; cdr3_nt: TGCGCCAGCAGCTTGCGGCTAGCGGGAGTCGAGCAGTACTTC
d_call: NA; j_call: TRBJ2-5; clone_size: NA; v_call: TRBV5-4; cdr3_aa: CASRPGERPQETQYF; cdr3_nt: TGTGCCAGCAGGCCCGGGGAGCGGCCCCAAGAGACCCAGTACTTC
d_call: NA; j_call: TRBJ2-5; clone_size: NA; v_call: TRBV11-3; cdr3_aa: CASSPFGRGRAWETQYF; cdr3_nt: TGTGCCAGCAGCCCATTTGGGCGGGGTCGGGCGTGGGAGACCCAGTACTTC
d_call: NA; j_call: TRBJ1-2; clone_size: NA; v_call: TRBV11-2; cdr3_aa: CASSLTVYGYTF; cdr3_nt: TGTGCCAGCAGCTTGACAGTGTATGGCTACACCTTC
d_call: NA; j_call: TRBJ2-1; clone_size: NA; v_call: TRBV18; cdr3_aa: CASSPVGVEQFF; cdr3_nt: TGTGCCAGCTCACCAGTCGGGGTTGAGCAGTTCTTC
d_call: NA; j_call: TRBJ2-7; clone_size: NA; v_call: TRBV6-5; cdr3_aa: CASSPVTELNEQYF; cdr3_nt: TGTGCCAGCAGCCCGGTAACTGAGCTGAACGAGCAGTACTTC
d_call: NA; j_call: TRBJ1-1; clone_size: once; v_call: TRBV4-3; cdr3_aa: CASSQSAGLGTEAFF; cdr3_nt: TGCGCCAGCAGCCAATCGGCAGGGTTAGGCACTGAAGCTTTCTTT
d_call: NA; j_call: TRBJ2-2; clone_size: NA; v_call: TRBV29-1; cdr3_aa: CSGRDGTFGELFF; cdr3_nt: TGCAGCGGGCGGGACGGGACCTTTGGGGAGCTGTTTTTT
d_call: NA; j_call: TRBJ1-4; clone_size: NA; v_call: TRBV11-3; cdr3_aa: CASSSVEGREKLFF; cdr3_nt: TGTGCCAGCAGCTCGGTGGAGGGACGTGAAAAACTGTTTTTT
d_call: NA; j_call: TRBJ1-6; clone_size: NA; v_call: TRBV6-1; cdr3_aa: CASSEAGRALHF; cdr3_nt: TGTGCCAGCAGTGAAGCGGGGAGAGCCCTCCACTTT
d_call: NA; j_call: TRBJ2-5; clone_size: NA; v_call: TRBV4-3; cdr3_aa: CASSQDGRGETQYF; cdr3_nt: TGCGCCAGCAGCCAAGATGGCAGGGGTGAGACCCAGTACTTC
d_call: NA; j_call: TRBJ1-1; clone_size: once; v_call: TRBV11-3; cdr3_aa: CARTKRVSMNTEAFF; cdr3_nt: TGTGCCAGAACGAAGCGGGTCAGTATGAACACTGAAGCTTTCTTT
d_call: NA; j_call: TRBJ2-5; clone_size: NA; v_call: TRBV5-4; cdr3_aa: CASISQETQYF; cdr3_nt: TGTGCCAGCATCAGCCAAGAGACCCAGTACTTC
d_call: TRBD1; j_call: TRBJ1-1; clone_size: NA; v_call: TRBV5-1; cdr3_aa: CASSQRTGISATEAFF; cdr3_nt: TGCGCCAGCAGCCAGAGGACAGGGATCTCTGCCACTGAAGCTTTCTTT
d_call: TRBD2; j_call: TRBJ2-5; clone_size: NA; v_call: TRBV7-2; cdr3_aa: CASSLVSSGGTASTQYF; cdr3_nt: TGTGCCAGCAGCTTAGTGTCTAGCGGGGGCACCGCGTCGACCCAGTACTTC
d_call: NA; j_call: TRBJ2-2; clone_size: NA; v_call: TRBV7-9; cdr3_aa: CASSLQPGELFF; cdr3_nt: TGTGCCAGCAGCCTACAGCCCGGGGAGCTGTTTTTT
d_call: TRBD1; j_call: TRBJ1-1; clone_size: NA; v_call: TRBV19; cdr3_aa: CASRPGQVNTEAFF; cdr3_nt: TGTGCCAGTAGACCGGGACAGGTTAACACTGAAGCTTTCTTT
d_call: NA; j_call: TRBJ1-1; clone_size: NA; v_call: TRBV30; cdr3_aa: CAWSWTAGTEAFF; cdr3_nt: TGTGCCTGGAGTTGGACAGCTGGCACTGAAGCTTTCTTT
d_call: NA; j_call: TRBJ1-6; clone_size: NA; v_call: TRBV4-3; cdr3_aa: CASSQGEWNSPLHF; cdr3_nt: TGCGCCAGCAGCCAAGGGGAGTGGAATTCACCCCTCCACTTT
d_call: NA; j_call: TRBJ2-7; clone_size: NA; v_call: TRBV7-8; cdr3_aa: CASSLLSGENSYEQYF; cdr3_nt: TGTGCCAGCAGCTTATTGTCGGGGGAGAACTCCTACGAGCAGTACTTC
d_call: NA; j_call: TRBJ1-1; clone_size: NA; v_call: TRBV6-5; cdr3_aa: CASGLGQTNTEAFF; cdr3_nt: TGTGCCAGCGGTCTAGGACAGACCAACACTGAAGCTTTCTTT
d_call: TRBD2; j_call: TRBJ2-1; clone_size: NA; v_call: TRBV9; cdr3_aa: CASVRTSSYNEQFF; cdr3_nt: TGTGCCAGCGTCCGGACTAGCAGTTACAATGAGCAGTTCTTC
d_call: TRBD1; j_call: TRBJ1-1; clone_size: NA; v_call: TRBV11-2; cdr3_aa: CASNDRAGLTDTEAFF; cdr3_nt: TGTGCCAGCAACGACAGGGCAGGCCTTACGGACACTGAAGCTTTCTTT
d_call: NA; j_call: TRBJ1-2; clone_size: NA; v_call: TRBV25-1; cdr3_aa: CASSDFQGTNYGYTF; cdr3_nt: TGTGCCAGCAGTGATTTCCAAGGGACAAACTATGGCTACACCTTC
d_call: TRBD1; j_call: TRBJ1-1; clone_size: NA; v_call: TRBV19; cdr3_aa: CASSDRTGVMNTEAFF; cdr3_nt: TGTGCCAGTAGTGACCGGACAGGGGTAATGAACACTGAAGCTTTCTTT
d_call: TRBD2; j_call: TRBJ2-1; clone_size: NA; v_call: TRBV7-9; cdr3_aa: CASSDGLAVILGQFF; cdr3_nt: TGTGCCAGCAGCGATGGACTAGCGGTAATACTGGGGCAGTTCTTC
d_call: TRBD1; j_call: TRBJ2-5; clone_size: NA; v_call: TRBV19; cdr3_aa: CASSANRGQETQYF; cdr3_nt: TGTGCCAGTAGTGCGAACAGGGGGCAAGAGACCCAGTACTTC
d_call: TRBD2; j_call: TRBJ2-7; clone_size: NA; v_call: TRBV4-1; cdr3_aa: CASSWTSGNYEQYF; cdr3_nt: TGCGCCAGCAGCTGGACTAGCGGAAATTACGAGCAGTACTTC
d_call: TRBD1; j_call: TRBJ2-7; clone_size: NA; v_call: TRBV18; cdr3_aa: CASSPRVGTGELEQYF; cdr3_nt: TGTGCCAGCTCACCAAGGGTCGGGACAGGGGAACTCGAGCAGTACTTC
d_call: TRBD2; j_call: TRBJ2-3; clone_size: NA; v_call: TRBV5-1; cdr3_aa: CASSLSGNGDTQYF; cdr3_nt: TGCGCCAGCAGCTTGAGCGGGAATGGAGATACGCAGTATTTT
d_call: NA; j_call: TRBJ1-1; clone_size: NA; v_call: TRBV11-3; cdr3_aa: CASSLVPDTEAFF; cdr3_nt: TGTGCCAGCAGCTTAGTACCGGACACTGAAGCTTTCTTT
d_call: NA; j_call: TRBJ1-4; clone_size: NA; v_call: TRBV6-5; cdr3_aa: CASSPDPRGEKLFF; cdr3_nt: TGTGCCAGCAGCCCGGACCCCCGGGGTGAAAAACTGTTTTTT
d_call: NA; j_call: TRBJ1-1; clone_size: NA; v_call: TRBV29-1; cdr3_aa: CSAQGHLNTEAFF; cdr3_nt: TGCAGCGCCCAGGGACACTTGAACACTGAAGCTTTCTTT
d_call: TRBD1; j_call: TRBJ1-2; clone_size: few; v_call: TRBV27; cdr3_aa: CASSFSGGSNYGYTF; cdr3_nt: TGTGCCAGCAGTTTCTCAGGGGGTTCTAACTATGGCTACACCTTC
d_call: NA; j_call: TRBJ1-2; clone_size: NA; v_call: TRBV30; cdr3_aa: CACRDSNYGYTF; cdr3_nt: TGTGCCTGCCGGGACTCTAACTATGGCTACACCTTC
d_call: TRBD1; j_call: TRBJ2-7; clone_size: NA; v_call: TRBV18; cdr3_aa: CASSPGQGASEQYF; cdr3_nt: TGTGCCAGCTCACCGGGACAGGGGGCGTCCGAGCAGTACTTC
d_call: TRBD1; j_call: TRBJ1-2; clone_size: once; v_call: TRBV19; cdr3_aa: CASKQGSVRTF; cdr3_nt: TGTGCCAGTAAACAGGGGTCGGTACGCACCTTC
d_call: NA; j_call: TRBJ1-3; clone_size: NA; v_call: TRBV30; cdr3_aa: CAWSATFSGNSGNTIYF; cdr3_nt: TGTGCCTGGAGTGCCACGTTTTCAGGGAACTCTGGAAACACCATATATTTT
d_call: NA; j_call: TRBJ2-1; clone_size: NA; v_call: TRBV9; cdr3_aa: CASSVWGDNEQFF; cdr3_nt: TGTGCCAGCAGCGTATGGGGGGACAATGAGCAGTTCTTC
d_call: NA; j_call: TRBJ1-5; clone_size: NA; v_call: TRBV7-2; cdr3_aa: CASSLFSPYSNQPQHF; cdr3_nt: TGTGCCAGCAGCTTATTTTCGCCTTACTCGAATCAGCCCCAGCATTTT
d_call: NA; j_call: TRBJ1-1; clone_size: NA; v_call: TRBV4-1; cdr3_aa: CATTGLNTEAFF; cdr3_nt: TGCGCTACAACAGGTTTGAACACTGAAGCTTTCTTT
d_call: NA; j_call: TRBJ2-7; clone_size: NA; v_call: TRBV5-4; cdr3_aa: CASSLFREEGEQYF; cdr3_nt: TGTGCCAGCAGCTTGTTTAGGGAAGAGGGCGAGCAGTACTTC
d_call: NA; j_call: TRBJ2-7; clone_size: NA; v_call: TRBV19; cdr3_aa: CASSPAYGPSYEQYF; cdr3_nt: TGTGCCAGTAGTCCGGCTTATGGGCCGTCCTACGAGCAGTACTTC
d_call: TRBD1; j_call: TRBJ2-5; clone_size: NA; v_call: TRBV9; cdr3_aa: CASSDRTGGWGETQYF; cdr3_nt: TGTGCCAGCAGCGATCGGACAGGGGGCTGGGGGGAGACCCAGTACTTC
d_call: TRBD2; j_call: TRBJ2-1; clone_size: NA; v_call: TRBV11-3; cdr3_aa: CASSPSGSSYNEQFF; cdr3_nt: TGTGCCAGCAGCCCTAGCGGGAGCTCCTACAATGAGCAGTTCTTC